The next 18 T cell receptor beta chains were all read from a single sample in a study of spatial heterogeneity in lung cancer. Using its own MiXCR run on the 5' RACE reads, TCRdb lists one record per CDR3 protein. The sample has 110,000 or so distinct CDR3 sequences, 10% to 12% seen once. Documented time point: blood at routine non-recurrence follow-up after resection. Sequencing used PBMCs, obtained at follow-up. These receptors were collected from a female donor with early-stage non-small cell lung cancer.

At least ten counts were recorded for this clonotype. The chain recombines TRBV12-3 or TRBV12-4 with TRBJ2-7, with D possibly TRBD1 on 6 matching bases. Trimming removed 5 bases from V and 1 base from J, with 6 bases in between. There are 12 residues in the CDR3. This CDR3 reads CASSTGSYEQYF. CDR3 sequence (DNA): TGTGCCAGCAGTACAGGGTCCTACGAGCAGTACTTC.

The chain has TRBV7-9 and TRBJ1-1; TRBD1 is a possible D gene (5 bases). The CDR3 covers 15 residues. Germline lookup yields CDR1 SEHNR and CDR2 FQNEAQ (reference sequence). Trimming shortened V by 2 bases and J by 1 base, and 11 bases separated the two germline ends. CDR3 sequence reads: CASSLRQGPNTEAFF. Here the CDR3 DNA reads TGTGCCAGCAGCTTACGTCAGGGCCCGAACACTGAAGCTTTCTTT.

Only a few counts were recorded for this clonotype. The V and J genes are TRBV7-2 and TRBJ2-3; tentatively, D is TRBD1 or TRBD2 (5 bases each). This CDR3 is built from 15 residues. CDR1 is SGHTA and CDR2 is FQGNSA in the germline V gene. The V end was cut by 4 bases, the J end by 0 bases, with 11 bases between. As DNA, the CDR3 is TGTGCCAGCAGCTATGGTGGGGGAAGCACAGATACGCAGTATTTT. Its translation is CASSYGGGSTDTQYF.

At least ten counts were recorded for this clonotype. This chain's CDR3 is CASNPYTGTYEQYF. CDR3 DNA: TGTGCCAGCAATCCTTATACAGGAACCTACGAGCAGTACTTC. The gene calls are TRBV28 and TRBJ2-7; D is possibly TRBD1 (5 bases). The CDR3 has 14 residues. V was shortened by 7 bases and J by 2 bases, with 15 bases between the two germline ends. CDR1 is MDHEN and CDR2 is SYDVKM in the germline V gene.

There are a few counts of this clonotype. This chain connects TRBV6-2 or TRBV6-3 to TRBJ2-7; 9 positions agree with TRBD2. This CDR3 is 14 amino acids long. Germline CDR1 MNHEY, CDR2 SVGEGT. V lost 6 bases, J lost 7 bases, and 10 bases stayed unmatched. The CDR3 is CASRDGTSSREQYV. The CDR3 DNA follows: TGTGCCAGCAGGGACGGGACTAGCAGTCGAGAGCAGTACGTC.

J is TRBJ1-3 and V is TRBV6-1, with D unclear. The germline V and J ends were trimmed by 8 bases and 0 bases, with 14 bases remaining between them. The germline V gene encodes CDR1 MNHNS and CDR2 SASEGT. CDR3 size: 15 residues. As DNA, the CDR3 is TGTGCCAGCGGAACAGCCTCGTCCTCTGGAAACACCATATATTTT. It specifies CASGTASSSGNTIYF.

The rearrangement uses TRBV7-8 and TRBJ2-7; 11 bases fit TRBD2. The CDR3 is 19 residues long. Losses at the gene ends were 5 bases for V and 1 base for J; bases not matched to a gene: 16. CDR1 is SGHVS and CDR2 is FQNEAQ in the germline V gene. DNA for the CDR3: TGTGCCAGCAGCCATTTCACCGGGACTAGCGGAAAACCATCCTACGAGCAGTACTTC. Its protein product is CASSHFTGTSGKPSYEQYF.

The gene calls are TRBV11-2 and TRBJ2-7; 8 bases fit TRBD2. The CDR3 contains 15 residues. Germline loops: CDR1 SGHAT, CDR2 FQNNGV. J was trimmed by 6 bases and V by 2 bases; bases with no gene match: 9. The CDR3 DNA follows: TGTGCCAGCAGCTTAAAGGTAGCGGGAAGCGGCGAGCAGTACTTC. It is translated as CASSLKVAGSGEQYF.

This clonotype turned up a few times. CDR3 DNA: TGTGCCAGCAGTCTAGGGTCGACAGGGGATTCACCCCTCCACTTT. Its protein product is CASSLGSTGDSPLHF. This chain uses TRBV4-2 with TRBJ1-6; the match to TRBD1 covers 8 bases. CDR1 is LGHNA and CDR2 is YNFKEQ in the germline V gene. With V trimmed by 6 bases and J by 8 bases, 9 bases remained unmatched. The CDR3 totals 15 residues.

The CDR3 nucleotides read TGCGCCAGCAGCATAGGGACCGCTAACACTGAAGCTTTCTTT. The encoded protein is CASSIGTANTEAFF. This rearrangement joins TRBV5-1 to TRBJ1-1; TRBD1 might be the D (5 bases). CDR3 length: 14 residues. Germline V gene lookup returns CDR1 SGHRS and CDR2 YFSETQ. Trimming stripped 4 bases from V and 2 bases from J, with 12 bases between.

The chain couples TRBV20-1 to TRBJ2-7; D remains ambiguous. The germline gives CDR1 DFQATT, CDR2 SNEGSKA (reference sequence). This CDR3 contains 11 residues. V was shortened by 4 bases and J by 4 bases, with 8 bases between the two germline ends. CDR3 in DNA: TGCAGTGCTACTATCATTTACGAGCAGTACTTC. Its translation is CSATIIYEQYF.

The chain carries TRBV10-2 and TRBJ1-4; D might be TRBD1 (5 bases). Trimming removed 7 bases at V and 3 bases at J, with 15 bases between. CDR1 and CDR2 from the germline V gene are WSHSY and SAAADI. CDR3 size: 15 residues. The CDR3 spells CASKPGSVANEKLFF. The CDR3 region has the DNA TGCGCCAGCAAGCCAGGGTCGGTGGCTAATGAAAAACTGTTTTTT.

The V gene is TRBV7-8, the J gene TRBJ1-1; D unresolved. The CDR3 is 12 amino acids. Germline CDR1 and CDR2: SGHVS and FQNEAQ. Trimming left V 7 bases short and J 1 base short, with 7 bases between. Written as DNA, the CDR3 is TGTGCCAGCAACAACAGGAACACTGAAGCTTTCTTT. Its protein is CASNNRNTEAFF.

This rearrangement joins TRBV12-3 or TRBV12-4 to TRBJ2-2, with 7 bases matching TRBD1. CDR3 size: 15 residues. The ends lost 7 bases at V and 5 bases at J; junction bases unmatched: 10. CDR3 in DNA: TGTGCCAGCAATCACAGGGGAACCCTGACCGGGGAGCTGTTTTTT. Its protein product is CASNHRGTLTGELFF.

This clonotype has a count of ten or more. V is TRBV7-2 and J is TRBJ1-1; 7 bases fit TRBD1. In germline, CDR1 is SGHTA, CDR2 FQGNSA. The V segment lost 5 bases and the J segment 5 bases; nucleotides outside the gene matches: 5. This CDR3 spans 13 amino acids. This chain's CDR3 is CASSGRTGTEAFF. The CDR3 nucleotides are TGTGCCAGCAGCGGTCGGACAGGAACTGAAGCTTTCTTT.

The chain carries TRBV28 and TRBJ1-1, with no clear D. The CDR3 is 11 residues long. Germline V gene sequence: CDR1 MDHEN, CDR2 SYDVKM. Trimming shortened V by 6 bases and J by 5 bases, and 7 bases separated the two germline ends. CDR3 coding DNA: TGTGCCAGCAGGACGGATACTGAAGCTTTCTTT. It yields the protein CASRTDTEAFF.

The CDR3 reads CASSPSTRTFTDTQYF. In DNA, the CDR3 is TGTGCCAGCAGCCCATCGACACGGACCTTCACAGATACGCAGTATTTT. This chain joins TRBV3-1 and TRBJ2-3; D gene unclear. Germline CDR1 and CDR2: LGHDT and YNNKEL (reference sequence). Trimming removed 4 bases from V and 2 bases from J, with 16 bases in between. The CDR3 is 16 residues long.

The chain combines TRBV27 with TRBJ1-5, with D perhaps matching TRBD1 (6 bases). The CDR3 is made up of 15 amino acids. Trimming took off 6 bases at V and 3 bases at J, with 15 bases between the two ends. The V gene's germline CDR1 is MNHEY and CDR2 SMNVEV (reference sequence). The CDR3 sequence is CASRQTQGINQPQHF. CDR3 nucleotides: TGTGCCAGCAGACAGACCCAGGGGATCAATCAGCCCCAGCATTTT.